Listed below are T cell receptor beta chains from one sample, sequenced in a study of blood T cell repertoires in COVID-19. Profiling relied on immunoSEQ multiplex PCR, and the TCRdb table lists in-frame clones only, not all of them. The sample has some 190,000 clones, about four fifths seen once. Sequencing used peripheral blood. All receptors come from an elderly woman with COVID-19, enrolled during active disease. CDR3s include the opening cysteine and the closing phenylalanine or tryptophan. Each record gives: V gene, J gene, CDR3 protein.

v_call: TRBV3-1/TRBV3-2
j_call: TRBJ1-2
cdr3_aa: CASSHLGQADNYGYTF

v_call: TRBV18
j_call: TRBJ1-1
cdr3_aa: CASSPRDRLNTEAFF

v_call: TRBV27
j_call: TRBJ2-1
cdr3_aa: CASSSSGTASYNEQFF

v_call: TRBV5-1
j_call: TRBJ1-2
cdr3_aa: CASSGTGNYGYTF

v_call: TRBV19
j_call: TRBJ2-7
cdr3_aa: CASSIDRDRGEQYF

v_call: TRBV6-5
j_call: TRBJ2-1
cdr3_aa: CASRKWGVGDEQFF

v_call: TRBV29-1
j_call: TRBJ1-1
cdr3_aa: CSVGTGPEAFF

v_call: TRBV2
j_call: TRBJ1-2
cdr3_aa: CASGTGLNYGYTF

v_call: TRBV2
j_call: TRBJ2-5
cdr3_aa: CASRVLGAQYF

v_call: TRBV5-5
j_call: TRBJ2-1
cdr3_aa: CASTRSLVSGGREQFF

v_call: TRBV5-5
j_call: TRBJ1-5
cdr3_aa: CASSLQTGQVAAQPQHF

v_call: TRBV27
j_call: TRBJ1-4
cdr3_aa: CASRGWSREKLFF

v_call: TRBV5-4
j_call: TRBJ2-3
cdr3_aa: CASSRIAGGSRDTQYF

v_call: TRBV5-1
j_call: TRBJ1-1
cdr3_aa: CASSVGQNTEAFF

v_call: TRBV18
j_call: TRBJ1-5
cdr3_aa: CASSPGTGKVGGQPQHF

v_call: TRBV9
j_call: TRBJ2-1
cdr3_aa: CASSVASGSFYEQFF

v_call: TRBV11-2
j_call: TRBJ2-5
cdr3_aa: CASSPRGGAQETQYF

v_call: TRBV3-1/TRBV3-2
j_call: TRBJ2-5
cdr3_aa: CASSLLRGETQYF

v_call: TRBV5-1
j_call: TRBJ1-2
cdr3_aa: CASSSQGYGYTF

v_call: TRBV6-5
j_call: TRBJ2-3
cdr3_aa: CASRPPGADTQYF

v_call: TRBV4-1
j_call: TRBJ2-6
cdr3_aa: CASSQTGSSGANVLTF

v_call: TRBV6-2/TRBV6-3
j_call: TRBJ2-3
cdr3_aa: CASSWQSWDTQYF

v_call: TRBV28
j_call: TRBJ2-7
cdr3_aa: CASSLKATEQYF

v_call: TRBV11-3
j_call: TRBJ2-7
cdr3_aa: CASSLGGSEIYEQYF

v_call: TRBV3-1/TRBV3-2
j_call: TRBJ1-1
cdr3_aa: CASSQGRNTEAFF

v_call: TRBV6-5
j_call: TRBJ2-3
cdr3_aa: CASRQETTDTQYF

v_call: TRBV27
j_call: TRBJ2-7
cdr3_aa: CASSSRLAGSYEQYF

v_call: TRBV9
j_call: TRBJ1-2
cdr3_aa: CASSADRVGYGYTF

v_call: TRBV5-1
j_call: TRBJ1-2
cdr3_aa: CASSLATGSPWYTF

v_call: TRBV5-1
j_call: TRBJ2-1
cdr3_aa: CASSLLPPTGADVSEQFF

v_call: TRBV10-3
j_call: TRBJ2-2
cdr3_aa: CAISDQGEYTGELFF

v_call: TRBV28
j_call: TRBJ2-7
cdr3_aa: CASSPAGRVDEQYF

v_call: TRBV4-2
j_call: TRBJ2-3
cdr3_aa: CASSQRRSMDTQYF

v_call: TRBV4-1
j_call: TRBJ2-3
cdr3_aa: CASSQVERGFSTDTQYF

v_call: TRBV5-8
j_call: TRBJ2-2
cdr3_aa: CASVIGGAPTNTGELFF

v_call: TRBV6-5
j_call: TRBJ2-5
cdr3_aa: CASLTRQGGETQYF

v_call: TRBV28
j_call: TRBJ1-6
cdr3_aa: CASTAPWGAYNSPLHF

v_call: TRBV18
j_call: TRBJ2-3
cdr3_aa: CASSQLAGAEADTQYF

v_call: TRBV4-2
j_call: TRBJ2-3
cdr3_aa: CASSQEGRIAGGRTDTQYF

v_call: TRBV29-1
j_call: TRBJ1-4
cdr3_aa: CSVRSPGLAKLFF

v_call: TRBV19
j_call: TRBJ1-1
cdr3_aa: CASSIGGTGTTSNTEAFF

v_call: TRBV9
j_call: TRBJ1-5
cdr3_aa: CASSTQGGSNQPQHF

v_call: TRBV5-1
j_call: TRBJ1-4
cdr3_aa: CASSTGQGGNEKLFF

v_call: TRBV19
j_call: TRBJ2-3
cdr3_aa: CASSFLAGVRTDTQYF

v_call: TRBV5-1
j_call: TRBJ2-1
cdr3_aa: CASSSSGTDYNEQFF

v_call: TRBV21-1
j_call: TRBJ2-7
cdr3_aa: CASSNFPGSYEQYF

v_call: TRBV5-1
j_call: TRBJ2-1
cdr3_aa: CASSLEGTDYNEQFF